The entry that follows covers one TCR beta chain sequence. What it binds is unknown. Germline values: CDR1 MNHEY, CDR2 SMNVEV (reference sequence). V was trimmed by 2 bases and J by 9 bases, leaving 10 bases between them. The CDR3 spans 13 residues. The data were taken from a study of cytomegalovirus exposure and HLA in healthy donors. Study-wide points: The likely explanation for a cluster of highly shared sequence variants was sequencing artifact. High sensitivity and specificity were reportedly achieved when the classifier diagnosed cytomegalovirus status. Analysis performed later showed TCR beta chains linked to HLA being more clonally expanded than equally common others.

In the PCR, 60 Vbeta and 13 Jbeta primers were used. In the source study's methods: Later analysis identified tens of millions of unique TCR beta chains, about 10 million shared. Sequencing used immunoSEQ multiplex PCR; TCRdb keeps in-frame clones, though not all of them. V, J and clone size are those of that table, while D and trimming were read from the DNA. The sample consists of tens of thousands of clones, about three quarters of them appearing once. The sequenced sample consisted of PBMCs. The TCR originated in a man aged 40-49 years in good health and CMV-seronegative. This sequence joins TRBV27 and TRBJ2-2; D is possibly TRBD1 (6 bases). The CDR3 sequence: CASSLKGVWELFF. In DNA, the CDR3 is TGTGCCAGCAGTTTAAAGGGGGTCTGGGAGCTGTTTTTT.